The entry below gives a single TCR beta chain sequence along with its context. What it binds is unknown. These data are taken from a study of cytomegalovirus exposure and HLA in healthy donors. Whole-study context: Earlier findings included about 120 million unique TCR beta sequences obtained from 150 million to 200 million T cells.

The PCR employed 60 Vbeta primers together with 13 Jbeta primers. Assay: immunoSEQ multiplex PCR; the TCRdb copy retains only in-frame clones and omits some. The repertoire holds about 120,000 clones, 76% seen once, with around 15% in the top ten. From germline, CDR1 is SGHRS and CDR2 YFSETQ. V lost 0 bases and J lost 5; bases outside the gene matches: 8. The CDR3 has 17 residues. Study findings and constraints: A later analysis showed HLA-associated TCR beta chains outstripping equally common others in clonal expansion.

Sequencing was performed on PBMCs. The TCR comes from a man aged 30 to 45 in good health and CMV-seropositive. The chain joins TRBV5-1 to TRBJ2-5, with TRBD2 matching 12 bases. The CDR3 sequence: CASSLALAGGPTETQYF. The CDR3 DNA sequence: TGCGCCAGCAGCTTGGCCCTAGCGGGGGGGCCTACGGAGACCCAGTACTTC.